This TCR beta chain was captured by sequencing in a study of Ad26.COV2.S vaccination and SARS-CoV-2 variants. Specified treatment: approximately 18 received Ad26.COV2.S at low or high dose, single or two shots; a few received placebo; per-sample allocation not given. After the first vaccine or placebo injection, samples were drawn on day 63. The protocol was immunoSEQ multiplex PCR, while the TCRdb copy is restricted to in-frame clones and leaves out a portion. In the table there are about 480,000 clones, approximately 88% of which are singletons. The germline CDR1 and CDR2 sequences are SGHTA and FQGTGA. V lost 2 bases, J lost 4 bases, and 3 bases stayed unmatched. The CDR3 extends over 17 amino acids.

This sequence was found in a person between 18 and 59 years old who received the Ad26.COV2.S COVID-19 vaccine or a placebo. This chain connects TRBV7-3 to TRBJ2-1, with 15 bases fitting TRBD2. The source was peripheral blood, collected in a trial of Ad26.COV2.S vaccine versus placebo. The chain's CDR3 is CASSLGLAGGRYNEQFF. In nucleotides, the CDR3 is TGTGCCAGCAGCTTAGGACTAGCGGGAGGGAGGTACAATGAGCAGTTCTTC.